This T cell receptor (beta chain) stems from a study of blood T cell repertoires in COVID-19. Seattle-derived patients entered the study during active infection and were followed longitudinally. Some clones are missing from TCRdb's copy, which holds only in-frame ones; the method was immunoSEQ multiplex PCR. The sample consists of 200,000 to 250,000 clones, approximately 85% of them appearing once. The CDR3 loop spans 17 amino acids. The J segment lost 4 bases and the V segment lost 4 bases, leaving 11 bases of the junction unmatched. The germline V gene encodes CDR1 SGHNT and CDR2 YYREEE (reference sequence).

The chain recombines TRBV5-4 with TRBJ2-6; 7 bases agree with TRBD2. Sequencing was performed on peripheral blood. This clonotype was obtained from a man between 50 and 59 years old with COVID-19, enrolled during active disease. As DNA, the CDR3 is TGTGCCAGCAGCGGATCAGTCGCGGGAGCCGGGGCCAACGTCCTGACTTTC. This codes for CASSGSVAGAGANVLTF.